These T cell receptor beta chains were read from a single sample in a study of OX40 agonist ivuxolimab in advanced cancers. The method was immunoSEQ multiplex PCR; TCRdb's version includes in-frame clones alone and lacks a portion of them. The sample carries approximately 38,000 clones, roughly 80% recorded once. The sample consisted of CD4+ or CD8+ T cells sorted from blood, taken in a trial of the OX40 agonist ivuxolimab. The receptors come from an adult with an advanced solid tumor such as melanoma, head and neck, liver or kidney cancer. CDR3s include the opening cysteine and the closing phenylalanine or tryptophan. Fields, in order: clone size, J gene, V gene, D gene, CDR3 protein, CDR3 DNA. A D gene is named only where the DNA matches it firmly. Clone size is stated in some rows and not others, as once, few, many or a class when expanded.

- TRBJ2-3 TRBV7-2 TRBD2 CASSLDTSGGAEDTQYF TGTGCCAGCAGCTTGGACACTAGCGGGGGGGCCGAAGATACGCAGTATTTT
- TRBJ2-7 TRBV19 TRBD1 CASSPGTGLYEQYF TGTGCCAGTAGTCCAGGGACAGGGCTTTACGAGCAGTACTTC
many TRBJ2-1 TRBV6-5 - CASSPGPMLEQFF TGTGCCAGCAGTCCCGGCCCTATGCTCGAGCAGTTCTTC
- TRBJ2-1 TRBV29-1 - CSVVSSNEQFF TGCAGCGTTGTTTCTAGCAATGAGCAGTTCTTC
- TRBJ2-2 TRBV29-1 TRBD1 CSVWDRGPNTGELFF TGCAGCGTTTGGGACAGGGGGCCTAACACCGGGGAGCTGTTTTTT
- TRBJ1-1 TRBV7-9 - CASSRVAGTLNTEAFF TGTGCCAGCAGCCGCGTTGCCGGGACATTGAACACTGAAGCTTTCTTT
once TRBJ2-5 TRBV9 TRBD2 CASSVGGGGATETQYF TGTGCCAGCAGCGTTGGTGGCGGGGGGGCTACGGAGACCCAGTACTTC
- TRBJ2-7 TRBV11-2 TRBD1 CASSWGQGRSYEQYF TGTGCCAGCAGCTGGGGACAGGGAAGATCCTACGAGCAGTACTTC
- TRBJ2-7 TRBV4-1 - CASSPREQGYEQYF TGCGCCAGCAGCCCACGAGAGCAGGGCTACGAGCAGTACTTC
few TRBJ2-1 TRBV7-9 TRBD2 CASKLAGLGYNEQFF TGTGCCAGCAAACTCGCGGGACTAGGCTACAATGAGCAGTTCTTC
- TRBJ2-7 TRBV29-1 - CSVAAGTAGDEQYF TGCAGCGTTGCAGCCGGGACCGCGGGCGACGAGCAGTACTTC
- TRBJ1-5 TRBV28 - CASSFWGQPQHF TGTGCCAGCAGTTTCTGGGGTCAGCCCCAGCATTTT
- TRBJ1-1 TRBV6-6 - CASRGGNTEAFF TGTGCCAGCAGAGGTGGGAACACTGAAGCTTTCTTT
few TRBJ1-4 TRBV2 TRBD1 CASSPSTGVTNEKLFF TGTGCCAGCAGCCCCTCCACAGGGGTGACTAATGAAAAACTGTTTTTT
- TRBJ2-1 TRBV7-9 - CASRQGLEQFF TGTGCCAGCAGACAGGGTCTTGAGCAGTTCTTC
- TRBJ2-5 TRBV21-1 - CARYRHPKTQYF TGTGCCAGATACCGACATCCGAAGACCCAGTACTTC
- TRBJ2-7 TRBV28 TRBD2 CASSRGRSGLAGGIYEQYF TGTGCCAGCAGCCGGGGTAGGTCCGGACTAGCGGGAGGCATCTACGAGCAGTACTTC
- TRBJ1-3 TRBV9 TRBD1 CASSVVGQGSGNTIYF TGTGCCAGCAGCGTAGTCGGACAGGGTTCTGGAAACACCATATATTTT
- TRBJ2-1 TRBV19 - CASSNRVNEQFF TGTGCCAGTAGTAACAGGGTCAATGAGCAGTTCTTC
- TRBJ2-7 TRBV6-5 - CASSYFQGNTYEQYF TGTGCCAGCAGTTACTTCCAGGGAAATACCTACGAGCAGTACTTC
once TRBJ2-7 TRBV4-1 - CASSHIRGGGYEQYF TGCGCCAGCAGTCATATCAGGGGCGGCGGGTACGAGCAGTACTTC
many TRBJ2-1 TRBV7-9 - CASSAYNDNEQFF TGTGCCAGCAGCGCCTATAACGACAATGAGCAGTTCTTC
- TRBJ1-2 TRBV2 TRBD1 CASSSGQGNYGYTF TGTGCCAGCAGTTCGGGACAGGGTAACTATGGCTACACCTTC
- TRBJ2-7 TRBV27 - CASSSLSYEQYF TGTGCCAGCAGTTCCCTCTCCTACGAGCAGTACTTC
- TRBJ1-6 TRBV19 - CASSIRGVNNSPLHF TGTGCCAGTAGTATACGAGGCGTGAACAATTCACCCCTCCACTTT
- TRBJ2-7 TRBV15 - CATRGGGTYEQYF TGTGCCACCAGAGGAGGGGGCACCTACGAGCAGTACTTC
- TRBJ2-7 TRBV5-4 - CASSLGGGGEQYF TGTGCCAGCAGCTTAGGAGGGGGTGGCGAGCAGTACTTC
- TRBJ1-5 TRBV10-1 TRBD1 CANRIDRVVIQPQHF TGCGCCAACAGAATAGACAGGGTTGTTATCCAGCCCCAGCATTTT
medium-sized TRBJ2-1 TRBV6-4 TRBD1 CASSDGTGGNEQFF TGTGCCAGCAGTGACGGGACAGGGGGCAATGAGCAGTTCTTC
- TRBJ2-7 TRBV27 TRBD1 CASSGDSYEQYF TGTGCCAGCAGTGGGGACAGCTACGAGCAGTACTTC
- TRBJ2-1 TRBV7-9 TRBD2 CASSPRRGRATPGKFF TGTGCCAGCAGCCCTCGGAGAGGGAGGGCCACCCCAGGAAAGTTCTTC
- TRBJ2-4 TRBV19 - CASSIQLTAVFKNIQYF TGTGCCAGTAGTATACAGTTGACAGCGGTATTCAAAAACATTCAGTACTTC
- TRBJ2-5 TRBV18 - CASSLLNEGETQYF TGTGCCAGCTCACTACTGAATGAGGGCGAGACCCAGTACTTC
once TRBJ1-1 TRBV7-8 - CASSLRGHTEAFF TGTGCCAGCAGCTTGCGGGGCCACACTGAAGCTTTCTTT
- TRBJ2-3 TRBV13 - CASSLFTKGDTQYF TGTGCCAGCAGCTTATTTACGAAGGGAGATACGCAGTATTTT
- TRBJ1-6 TRBV4-1 TRBD1 CASSQDAHRGTNSPLHF TGCGCCAGCAGCCAAGATGCGCACAGGGGGACCAATTCACCCCTCCACTTT
- TRBJ2-7 TRBV20-1 - CSAKHNEQYF TGCAGTGCTAAACACAACGAGCAGTACTTC
- TRBJ2-7 TRBV15 TRBD1 CATSRARTGAYEQYF TGTGCCACCAGCAGAGCAAGGACAGGGGCCTACGAGCAGTACTTC
once TRBJ2-3 TRBV7-9 - CASSSIKGEDTQYF TGTGCCAGCAGCTCGATAAAGGGGGAAGATACGCAGTATTTT
- TRBJ1-5 TRBV27 - CASSFSGLRQPQHF TGTGCCAGCAGTTTTTCGGGCTTAAGACAGCCCCAGCATTTT
- TRBJ2-1 TRBV5-8 TRBD2 CASSFEVTSGNEQFF TGTGCCAGCAGCTTTGAGGTGACTAGCGGTAATGAGCAGTTCTTC
- TRBJ2-3 TRBV5-3 TRBD2 CARRSGGPKSTDTQYF TGTGCCAGAAGAAGCGGGGGACCAAAAAGCACAGATACGCAGTATTTT
- TRBJ2-7 TRBV6-1 TRBD1 CASREDRGLTYEQYF TGTGCCAGCAGGGAAGACAGGGGGCTCACTTACGAGCAGTACTTC
many TRBJ2-7 TRBV7-9 TRBD1 CAGTTQGPTYEQYF TGTGCCGGCACCACACAGGGGCCCACCTACGAGCAGTACTTC
once TRBJ1-2 TRBV4-3 TRBD1 CASSQTGTGAYGYTF TGCGCCAGCAGCCAAACCGGGACAGGAGCCTATGGCTACACCTTC
- TRBJ1-1 TRBV7-3 - CASSTSNYRATDTEAFF TGTGCCAGCAGCACCAGTAATTACAGGGCTACGGACACTGAAGCTTTCTTT
- TRBJ2-1 TRBV2 TRBD2 CASSVPAGLGDNEQFF TGTGCCAGCAGTGTTCCCGCGGGACTAGGGGACAATGAGCAGTTCTTC
- TRBJ2-5 TRBV5-5 TRBD1 CASTHGQGLLQETQYF TGTGCCAGCACCCATGGACAGGGTTTGTTACAGGAGACCCAGTACTTC
- TRBJ2-3 TRBV27 TRBD2 CASSLASGNTDTQYF TGTGCCAGCAGTTTAGCTAGCGGAAACACAGATACGCAGTATTTT
- TRBJ2-4 TRBV7-9 TRBD2 CASSSGLASEESGIQYF TGTGCCAGCAGCTCCGGACTAGCCAGCGAGGAAAGTGGCATTCAGTACTTC
medium-sized TRBJ2-3 TRBV6-4 - CASSEGSTDTQYF TGTGCCAGCAGTGAGGGTAGCACAGATACGCAGTATTTT
- TRBJ2-7 TRBV27 TRBD1 CASSFISESLRGRGLYEQYF TGTGCCAGCAGTTTTATATCAGAGAGTTTGAGAGGCAGGGGGCTCTACGAGCAGTACTTC
- TRBJ2-7 TRBV25-1 TRBD1 CASRTGVEQYF TGTGCCAGCAGGACAGGGGTCGAGCAGTACTTC
few TRBJ1-5 TRBV5-3 - CARSPPRICNQPQHF TGTGCCAGAAGCCCGCCGAGAATTTGCAATCAGCCCCAGCATTTT
- TRBJ1-1 TRBV7-9 - CASTRLNTEAFF TGTGCCAGCACCAGGTTGAACACTGAAGCTTTCTTT